This paragraph covers one TCR beta chain sequence. In Seattle, patients joined the study during active infection and were tracked longitudinally. This sample is drawn from a study of blood T cell repertoires in COVID-19. Turning to the study itself: The samples span acute and convalescent COVID-19 from the United States, Italy and Spain.

Repertoires were generated with immunoSEQ multiplex PCR, while TCRdb's copy carries only in-frame clones and drops some. The top ten clones hold around 9.9% of a sample with roughly 330,000 clones, 80% to 90% of them seen once. Germline loops: CDR1 KGHDR, CDR2 SFDVKD. The CDR3 runs to 14 residues. V was clipped by 4 bases and J by 5 bases; unmatched bases: 6. The TCR was taken from a man aged 25 to 40 with COVID-19, enrolled during active disease. The chain carries TRBV24-1 and TRBJ2-7; TRBD1 matches at 8 bases. The sample was peripheral blood. CDR3 loop: CATSEGQGIHEQYF. Written as DNA, the CDR3 is TGTGCCACCAGTGAAGGACAGGGAATACACGAGCAGTACTTC.